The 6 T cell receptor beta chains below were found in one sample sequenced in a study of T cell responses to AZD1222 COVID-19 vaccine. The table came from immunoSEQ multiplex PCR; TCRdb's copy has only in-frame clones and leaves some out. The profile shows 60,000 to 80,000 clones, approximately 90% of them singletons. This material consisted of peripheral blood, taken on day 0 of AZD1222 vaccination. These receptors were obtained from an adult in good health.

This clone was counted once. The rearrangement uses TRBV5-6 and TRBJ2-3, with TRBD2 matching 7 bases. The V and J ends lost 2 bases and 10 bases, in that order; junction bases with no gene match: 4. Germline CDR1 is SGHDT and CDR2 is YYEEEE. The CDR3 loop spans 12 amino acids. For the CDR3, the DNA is TGTGCCAGCAGCTTTTCGCGGGAGCCGCAGTATTTT. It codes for CASSFSREPQYF.

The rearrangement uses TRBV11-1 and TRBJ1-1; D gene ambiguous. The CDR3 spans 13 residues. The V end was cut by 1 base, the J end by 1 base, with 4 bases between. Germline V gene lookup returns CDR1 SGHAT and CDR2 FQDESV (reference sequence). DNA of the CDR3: TGTGCCAGCAGCTTAGTAGAGAACACTGAAGCTTTCTTT. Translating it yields CASSLVENTEAFF.

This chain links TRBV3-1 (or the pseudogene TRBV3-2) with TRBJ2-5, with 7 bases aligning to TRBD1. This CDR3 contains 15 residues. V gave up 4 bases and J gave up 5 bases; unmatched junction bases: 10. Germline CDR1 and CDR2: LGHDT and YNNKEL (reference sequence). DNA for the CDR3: TGTGCCAGCAGCCCCCAACAGGGGTTTGGGGAGACCCAGTACTTC. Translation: CASSPQQGFGETQYF.

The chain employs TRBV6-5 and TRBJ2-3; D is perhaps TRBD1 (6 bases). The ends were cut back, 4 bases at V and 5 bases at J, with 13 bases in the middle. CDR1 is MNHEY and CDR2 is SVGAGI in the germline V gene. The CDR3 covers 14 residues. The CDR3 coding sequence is TGTGCCAGCAGTTCCAGTCGAGGGGGAGATACGCAGTATTTT. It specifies CASSSSRGGDTQYF.

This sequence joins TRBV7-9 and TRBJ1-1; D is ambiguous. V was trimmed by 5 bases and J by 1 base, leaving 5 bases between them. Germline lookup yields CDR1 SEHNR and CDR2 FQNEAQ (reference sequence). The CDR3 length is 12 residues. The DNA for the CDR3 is TGTGCCAGCAGCCGACCGAACACTGAAGCTTTCTTT. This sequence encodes CASSRPNTEAFF.

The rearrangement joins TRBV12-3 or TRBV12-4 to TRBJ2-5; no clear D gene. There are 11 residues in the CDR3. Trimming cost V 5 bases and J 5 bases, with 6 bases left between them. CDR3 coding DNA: TGTGCCAGCAGTAGCGAGGAGACCCAGTACTTC. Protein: CASSSEETQYF.